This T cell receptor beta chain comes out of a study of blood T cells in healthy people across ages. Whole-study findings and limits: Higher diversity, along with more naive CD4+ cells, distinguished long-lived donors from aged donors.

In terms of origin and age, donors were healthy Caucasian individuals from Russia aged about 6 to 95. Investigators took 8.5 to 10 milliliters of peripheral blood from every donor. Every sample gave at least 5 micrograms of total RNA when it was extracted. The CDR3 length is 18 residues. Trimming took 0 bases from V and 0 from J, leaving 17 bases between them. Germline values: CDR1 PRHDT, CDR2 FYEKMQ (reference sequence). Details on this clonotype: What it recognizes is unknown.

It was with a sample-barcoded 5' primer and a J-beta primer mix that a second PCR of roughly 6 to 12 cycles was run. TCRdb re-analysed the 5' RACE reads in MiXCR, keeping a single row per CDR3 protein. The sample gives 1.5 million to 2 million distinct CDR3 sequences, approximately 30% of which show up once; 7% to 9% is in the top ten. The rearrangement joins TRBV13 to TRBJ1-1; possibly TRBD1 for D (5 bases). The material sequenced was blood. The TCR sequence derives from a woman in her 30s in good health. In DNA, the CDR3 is TGTGCCAGCAGCTTAGGCTTGCGTCCCCCAGGGATGAACACTGAAGCTTTCTTT. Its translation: CASSLGLRPPGMNTEAFF.